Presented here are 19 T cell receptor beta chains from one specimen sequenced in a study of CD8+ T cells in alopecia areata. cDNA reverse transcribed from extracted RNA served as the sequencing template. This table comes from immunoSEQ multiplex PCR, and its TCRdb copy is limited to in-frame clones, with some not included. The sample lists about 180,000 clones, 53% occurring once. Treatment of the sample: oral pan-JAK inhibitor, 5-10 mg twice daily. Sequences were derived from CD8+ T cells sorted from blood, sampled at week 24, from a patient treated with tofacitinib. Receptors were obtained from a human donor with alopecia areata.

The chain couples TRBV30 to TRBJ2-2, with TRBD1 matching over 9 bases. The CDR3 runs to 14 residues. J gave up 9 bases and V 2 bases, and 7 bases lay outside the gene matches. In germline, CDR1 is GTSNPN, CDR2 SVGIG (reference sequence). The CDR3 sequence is CAWSPGQGRRELFF. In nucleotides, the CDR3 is TGTGCCTGGAGTCCGGGACAGGGAAGGAGGGAGCTGTTTTTT.

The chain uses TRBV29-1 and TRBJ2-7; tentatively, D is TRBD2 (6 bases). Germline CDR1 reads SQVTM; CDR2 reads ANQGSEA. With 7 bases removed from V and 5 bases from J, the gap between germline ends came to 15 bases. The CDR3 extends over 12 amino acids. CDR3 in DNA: TGCAGCGCGCGGGGCAGGTTTAACGAGCAGTACTTC. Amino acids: CSARGRFNEQYF.

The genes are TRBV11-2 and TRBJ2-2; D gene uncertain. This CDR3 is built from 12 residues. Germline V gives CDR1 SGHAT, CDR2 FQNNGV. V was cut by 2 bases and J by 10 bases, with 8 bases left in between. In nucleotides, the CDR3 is TGTGCCAGCAGCTTAACCTCCCCGGAGCTGTTTTTT. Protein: CASSLTSPELFF.

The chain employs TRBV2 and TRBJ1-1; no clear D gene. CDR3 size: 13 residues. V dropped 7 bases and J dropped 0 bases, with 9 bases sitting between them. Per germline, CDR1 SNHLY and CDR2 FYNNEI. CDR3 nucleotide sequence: TGTGCCAGCAAAGTGCCCGTGAACACTGAAGCTTTCTTT. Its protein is CASKVPVNTEAFF.

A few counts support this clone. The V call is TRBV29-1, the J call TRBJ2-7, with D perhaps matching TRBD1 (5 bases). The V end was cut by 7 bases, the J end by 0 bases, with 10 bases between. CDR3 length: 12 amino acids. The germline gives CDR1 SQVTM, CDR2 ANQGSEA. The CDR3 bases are TGCAGCGCAAGACAGAGCTCCTACGAGCAGTACTTC. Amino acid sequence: CSARQSSYEQYF.

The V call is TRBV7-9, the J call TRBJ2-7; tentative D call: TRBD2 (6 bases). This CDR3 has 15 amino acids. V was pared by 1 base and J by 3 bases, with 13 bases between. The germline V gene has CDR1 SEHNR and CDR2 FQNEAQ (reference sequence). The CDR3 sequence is CASSLVSGEVYEQYF. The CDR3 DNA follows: TGTGCCAGCAGCTTAGTGTCCGGGGAGGTCTACGAGCAGTACTTC.

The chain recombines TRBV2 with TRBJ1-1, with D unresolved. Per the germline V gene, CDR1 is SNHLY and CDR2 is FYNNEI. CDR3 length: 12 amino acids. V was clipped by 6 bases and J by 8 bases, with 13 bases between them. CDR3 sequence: CASSSRYGEAFF. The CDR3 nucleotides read TGTGCCAGCAGCTCTCGTTATGGAGAAGCTTTCTTT.

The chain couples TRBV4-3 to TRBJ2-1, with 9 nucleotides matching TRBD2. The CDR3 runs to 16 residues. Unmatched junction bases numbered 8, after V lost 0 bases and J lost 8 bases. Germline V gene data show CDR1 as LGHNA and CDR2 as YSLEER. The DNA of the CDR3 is TGCGCCAGCAGCCAAGATGGGGCGGGGGGGTACGATGAGCAGTTCTTC. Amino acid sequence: CASSQDGAGGYDEQFF.

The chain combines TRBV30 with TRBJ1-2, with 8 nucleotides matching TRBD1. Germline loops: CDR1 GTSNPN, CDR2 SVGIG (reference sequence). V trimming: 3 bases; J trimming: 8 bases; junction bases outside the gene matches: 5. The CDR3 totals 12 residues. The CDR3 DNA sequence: TGTGCCTGGAGCTTGGACAGGGAAGGCTACACCTTC. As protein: CAWSLDREGYTF.

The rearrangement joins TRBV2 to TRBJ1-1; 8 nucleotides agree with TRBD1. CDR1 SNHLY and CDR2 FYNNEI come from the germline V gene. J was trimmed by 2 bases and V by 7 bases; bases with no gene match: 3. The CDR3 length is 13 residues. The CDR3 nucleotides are TGTGCCAGCAAAGGACAGGGTAACACTGAAGCTTTCTTT. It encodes CASKGQGNTEAFF.

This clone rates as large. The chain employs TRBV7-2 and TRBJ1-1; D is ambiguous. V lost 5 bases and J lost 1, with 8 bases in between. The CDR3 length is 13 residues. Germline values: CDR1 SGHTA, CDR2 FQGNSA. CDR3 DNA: TGTGCCAGCAGCCCTAATAGGAACACTGAAGCTTTCTTT. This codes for CASSPNRNTEAFF.

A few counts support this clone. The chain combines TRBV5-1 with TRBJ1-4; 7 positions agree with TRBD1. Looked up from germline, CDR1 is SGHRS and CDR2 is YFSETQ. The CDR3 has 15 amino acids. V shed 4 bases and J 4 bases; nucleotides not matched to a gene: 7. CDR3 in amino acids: CASSTRDSRNEKLFF. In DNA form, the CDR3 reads TGCGCCAGCAGCACCCGGGACAGCCGTAATGAAAAACTGTTTTTT.

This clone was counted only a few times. CDR3 nucleotide sequence: TGTGCCATCAGTGATGGGGCTGGCTATGGCTACACCTTC. Translating it yields CAISDGAGYGYTF. The V call is TRBV10-3, the J call TRBJ1-2; maybe TRBD1 (5 bases). V lost 3 bases and J lost 4, with 9 bases in between. CDR3 size: 13 residues. Germline loops: CDR1 ENHRY, CDR2 SYGVKD.

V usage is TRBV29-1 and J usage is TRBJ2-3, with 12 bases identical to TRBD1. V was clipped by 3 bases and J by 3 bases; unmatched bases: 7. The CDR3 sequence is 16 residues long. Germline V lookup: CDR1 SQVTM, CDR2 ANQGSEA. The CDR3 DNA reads TGCAGCGTTGAGTCTGGGACAGGGGGCGCGACAGATACGCAGTATTTT. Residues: CSVESGTGGATDTQYF.

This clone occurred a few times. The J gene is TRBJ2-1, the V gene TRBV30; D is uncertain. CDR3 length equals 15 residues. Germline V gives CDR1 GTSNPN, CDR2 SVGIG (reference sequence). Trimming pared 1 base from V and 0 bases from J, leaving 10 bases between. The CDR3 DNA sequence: TGTGCCTGGAGTGGGCAGGAGAGCTCCTACAATGAGCAGTTCTTC. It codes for CAWSGQESSYNEQFF.

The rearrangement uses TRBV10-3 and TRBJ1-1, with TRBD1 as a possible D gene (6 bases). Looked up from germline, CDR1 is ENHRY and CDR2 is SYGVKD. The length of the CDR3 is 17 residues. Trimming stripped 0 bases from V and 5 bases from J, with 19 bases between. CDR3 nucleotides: TGTGCCATCAGTGAGTCTACCAGGGGCCCTAAGTGGACTGAAGCTTTCTTT. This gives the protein CAISESTRGPKWTEAFF.

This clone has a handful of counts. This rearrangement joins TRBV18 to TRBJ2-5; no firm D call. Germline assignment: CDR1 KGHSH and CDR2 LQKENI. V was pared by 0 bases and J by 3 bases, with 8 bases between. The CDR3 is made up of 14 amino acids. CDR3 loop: CASSPPQREETQYF. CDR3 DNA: TGTGCCAGCTCACCACCACAGAGAGAAGAGACCCAGTACTTC.

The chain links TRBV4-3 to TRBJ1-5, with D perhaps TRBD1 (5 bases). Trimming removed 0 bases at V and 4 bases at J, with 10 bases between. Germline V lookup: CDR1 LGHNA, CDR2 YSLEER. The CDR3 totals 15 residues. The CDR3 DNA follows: TGCGCCAGCAGCCAAGATACAGGTCCGAATCAGCCCCAGCATTTT. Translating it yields CASSQDTGPNQPQHF.

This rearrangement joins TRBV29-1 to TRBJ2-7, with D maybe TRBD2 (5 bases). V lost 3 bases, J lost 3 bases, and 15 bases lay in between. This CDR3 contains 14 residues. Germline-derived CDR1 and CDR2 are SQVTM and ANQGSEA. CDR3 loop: CSVEGGPEGYEQYF. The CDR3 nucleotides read TGCAGCGTTGAGGGTGGACCAGAGGGCTACGAGCAGTACTTC.